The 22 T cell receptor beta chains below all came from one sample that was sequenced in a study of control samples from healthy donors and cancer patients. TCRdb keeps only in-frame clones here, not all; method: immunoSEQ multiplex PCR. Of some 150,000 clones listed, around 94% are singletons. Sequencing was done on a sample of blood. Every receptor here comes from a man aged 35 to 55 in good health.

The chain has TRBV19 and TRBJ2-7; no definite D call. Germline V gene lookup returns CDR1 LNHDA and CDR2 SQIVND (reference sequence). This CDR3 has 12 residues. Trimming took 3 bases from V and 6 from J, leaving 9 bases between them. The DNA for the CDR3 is TGTGCCAGTAGTATCCCCCAGCGCGAGCAGTACTTC. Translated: CASSIPQREQYF.

The CDR3 bases are TGTGCCAGCAGCCCTCGACAGGGACAGTCTTCACCCCTCCACTTT. This gives the protein CASSPRQGQSSPLHF. The rearrangement joins TRBV9 to TRBJ1-6; 7 positions agree with TRBD1. The CDR3 consists of 15 residues. Germline assignment: CDR1 SGDLS and CDR2 YYNGEE. Unmatched junction bases numbered 10, after V lost 4 bases and J lost 9 bases.

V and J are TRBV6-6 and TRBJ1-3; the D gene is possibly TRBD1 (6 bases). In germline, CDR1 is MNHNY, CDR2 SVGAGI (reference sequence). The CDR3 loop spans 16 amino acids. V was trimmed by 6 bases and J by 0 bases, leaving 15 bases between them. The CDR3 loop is CASRTGTQSSGNTIYF. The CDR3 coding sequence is TGTGCCAGCAGAACCGGGACACAGAGCTCTGGAAACACCATATATTTT.

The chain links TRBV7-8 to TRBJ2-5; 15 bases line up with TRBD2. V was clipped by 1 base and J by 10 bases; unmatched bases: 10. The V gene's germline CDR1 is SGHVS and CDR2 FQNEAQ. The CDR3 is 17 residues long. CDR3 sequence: CASSLGPGLAGGKSQYF. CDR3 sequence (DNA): TGTGCCAGCAGCTTAGGCCCCGGACTAGCGGGGGGGAAGAGCCAGTACTTC.

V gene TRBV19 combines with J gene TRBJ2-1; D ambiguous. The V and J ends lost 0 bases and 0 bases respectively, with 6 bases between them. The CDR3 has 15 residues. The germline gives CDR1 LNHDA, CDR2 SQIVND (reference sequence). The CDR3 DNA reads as TGTGCCAGTAGTATAGAGAGAAGCTCCTACAATGAGCAGTTCTTC. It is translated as CASSIERSSYNEQFF.

The CDR3 nucleotides read TGTGCCTGCAGGCGACAGGGAGAAGGGGCTTTCTTT. This gives the protein CACRRQGEGAFF. The chain combines TRBV30 with TRBJ1-1; 7 bases are shared with TRBD1. Germline V gives CDR1 GTSNPN, CDR2 SVGIG (reference sequence). V dropped 6 bases and J dropped 11; count of bases not matched to a gene: 12. The CDR3 has 12 residues.

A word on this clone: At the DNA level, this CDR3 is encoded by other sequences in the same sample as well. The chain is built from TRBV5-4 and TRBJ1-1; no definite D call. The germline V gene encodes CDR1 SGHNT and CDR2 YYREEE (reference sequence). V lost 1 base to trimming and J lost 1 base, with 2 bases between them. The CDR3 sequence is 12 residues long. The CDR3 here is CASSLRNTEAFF. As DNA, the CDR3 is TGTGCCAGCAGCTTGAGGAACACTGAAGCTTTCTTT.

This chain's CDR3 is CASSLSTGGNSPLHF. DNA of the CDR3: TGTGCCAGCAGTTTATCTACGGGGGGGAATTCACCCCTCCACTTT. The rearrangement uses TRBV28 and TRBJ1-6; possible D gene TRBD1, 5 bases. The CDR3 runs to 15 residues. V shed 1 base and J shed 7 bases, with 11 bases lying between them. In germline, CDR1 is MDHEN, CDR2 SYDVKM. The full variable domain, with the rest looked up from reference TRBV28 and TRBJ1-6, is DVKVTQSSRYLVKRTGEKVFLECVQDMDHENMFWYRQDPGLGLRLIYFSYDVKMKEKGDIPEGYSVSREKKERFSLILESASTNQTSMYLCASSLSTGGNSPLHFGNGTRLTVT.

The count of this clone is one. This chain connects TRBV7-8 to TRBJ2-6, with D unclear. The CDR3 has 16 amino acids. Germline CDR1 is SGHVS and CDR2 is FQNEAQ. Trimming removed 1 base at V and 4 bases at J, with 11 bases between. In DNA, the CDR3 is TGTGCCAGCAGCTTAGTTGTGGGCTCCGGGGCCAACGTCCTGACTTTC. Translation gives CASSLVVGSGANVLTF.

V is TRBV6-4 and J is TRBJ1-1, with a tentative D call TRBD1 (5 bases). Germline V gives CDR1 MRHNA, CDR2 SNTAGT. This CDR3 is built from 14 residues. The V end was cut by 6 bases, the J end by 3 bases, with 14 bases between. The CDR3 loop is CASSTHPGDTEAFF. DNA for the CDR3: TGTGCCAGCAGCACCCATCCGGGGGACACTGAAGCTTTCTTT.

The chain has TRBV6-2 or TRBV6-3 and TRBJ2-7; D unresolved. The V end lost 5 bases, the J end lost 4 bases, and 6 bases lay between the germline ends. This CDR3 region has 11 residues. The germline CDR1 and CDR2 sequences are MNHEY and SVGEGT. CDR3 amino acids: CASSDGYEQYF. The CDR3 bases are TGTGCCAGCAGTGACGGGTACGAGCAGTACTTC.

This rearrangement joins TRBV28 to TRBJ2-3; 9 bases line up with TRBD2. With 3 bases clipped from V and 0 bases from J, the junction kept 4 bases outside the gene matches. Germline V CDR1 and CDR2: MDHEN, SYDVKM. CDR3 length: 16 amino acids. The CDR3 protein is CASSFAGLASTDTQYF. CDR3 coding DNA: TGTGCCAGCAGTTTTGCCGGACTAGCGAGCACAGATACGCAGTATTTT.

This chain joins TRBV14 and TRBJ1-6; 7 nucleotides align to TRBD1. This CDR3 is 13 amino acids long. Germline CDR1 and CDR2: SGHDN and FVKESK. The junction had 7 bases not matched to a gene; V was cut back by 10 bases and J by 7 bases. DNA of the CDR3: TGTGCCACCCGGGGACAGCCAAATTCACCCCTCCACTTT. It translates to CATRGQPNSPLHF.

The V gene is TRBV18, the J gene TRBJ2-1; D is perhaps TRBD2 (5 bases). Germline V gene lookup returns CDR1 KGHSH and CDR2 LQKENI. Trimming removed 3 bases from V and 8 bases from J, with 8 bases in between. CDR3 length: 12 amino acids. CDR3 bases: TGTGCCAGCTCACCGCTCGGGGATGAGCAGTTCTTC. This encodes CASSPLGDEQFF.

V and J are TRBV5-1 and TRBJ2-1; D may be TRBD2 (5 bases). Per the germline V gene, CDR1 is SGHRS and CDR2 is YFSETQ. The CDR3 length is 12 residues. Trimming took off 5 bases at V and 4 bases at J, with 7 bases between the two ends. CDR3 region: CASRRVYNEQFF. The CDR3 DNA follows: TGCGCCAGCAGGAGGGTATACAATGAGCAGTTCTTC.

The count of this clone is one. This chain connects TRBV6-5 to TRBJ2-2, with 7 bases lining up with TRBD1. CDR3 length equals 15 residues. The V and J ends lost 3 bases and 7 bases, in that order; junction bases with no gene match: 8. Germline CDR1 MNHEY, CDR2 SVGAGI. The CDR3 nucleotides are TGTGCCAGCAGTTATTCGAGGGGGCACGGCGGGGAGCTGTTTTTT. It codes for CASSYSRGHGGELFF.

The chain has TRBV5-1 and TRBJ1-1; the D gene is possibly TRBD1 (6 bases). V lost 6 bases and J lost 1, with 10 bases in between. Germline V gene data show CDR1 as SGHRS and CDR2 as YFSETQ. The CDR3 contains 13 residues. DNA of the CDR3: TGCGCCAGCACCCGGGGACAGAACACTGAAGCTTTCTTT. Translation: CASTRGQNTEAFF.

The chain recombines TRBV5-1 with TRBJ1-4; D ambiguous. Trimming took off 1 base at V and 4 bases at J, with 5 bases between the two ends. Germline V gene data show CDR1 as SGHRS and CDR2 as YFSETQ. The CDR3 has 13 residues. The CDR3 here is CASSLSDNEKLFF. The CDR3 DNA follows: TGCGCCAGCAGCTTGTCCGATAATGAAAAACTGTTTTTT.

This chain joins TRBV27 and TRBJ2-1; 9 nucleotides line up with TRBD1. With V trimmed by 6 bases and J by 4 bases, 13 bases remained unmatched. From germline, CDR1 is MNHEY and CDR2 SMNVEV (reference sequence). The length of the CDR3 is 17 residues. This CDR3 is CASSPPTGGAFYNEQFF. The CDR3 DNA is TGTGCCAGCAGCCCTCCCACAGGGGGCGCTTTTTACAATGAGCAGTTCTTC.

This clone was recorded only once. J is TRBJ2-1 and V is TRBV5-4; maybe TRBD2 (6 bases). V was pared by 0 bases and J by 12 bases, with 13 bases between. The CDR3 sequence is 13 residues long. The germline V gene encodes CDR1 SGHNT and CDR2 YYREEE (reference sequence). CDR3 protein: CASSLGASEGQFF. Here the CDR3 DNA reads TGTGCCAGCAGCTTGGGCGCTAGCGAGGGGCAGTTCTTC.

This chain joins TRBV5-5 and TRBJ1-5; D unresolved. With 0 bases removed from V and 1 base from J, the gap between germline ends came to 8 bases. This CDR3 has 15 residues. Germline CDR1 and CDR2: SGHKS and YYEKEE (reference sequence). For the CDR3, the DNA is TGTGCCAGCAGCTTGGTGTTGGGGAGCAATCAGCCCCAGCATTTT. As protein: CASSLVLGSNQPQHF.

Here the CDR3 reads CASSSVGGEKLFF. The CDR3 region has the DNA TGCGCCAGCAGCTCGGTAGGGGGAGAAAAACTGTTTTTT. The rearrangement uses TRBV5-1 and TRBJ1-4; D may be TRBD1 (6 bases). The CDR3 runs 13 residues. Germline CDR1 reads SGHRS; CDR2 reads YFSETQ. Trimming cost V 3 bases and J 8 bases, with 11 bases left between them.